One sample yielded the 9 T cell receptor beta chains listed below, sequenced in a study of STAT5B mutations in CD4+ large granular lymphocyte leukemia. Produced via immunoSEQ multiplex PCR; TCRdb's table is partial and in-frame only. The sample holds 25,000 to 35,000 clones, more than 65% seen once. Material for sequencing was CD4+ T cells from blood buffy coats. Receptors originate from a human donor in good health.

This sequence joins TRBV6-1 and TRBJ2-7, with a possible D match to TRBD1 (6 bases). The germline gives CDR1 MNHNS, CDR2 SASEGT. V was shortened by 3 bases and J by 2 bases, with 14 bases between the two germline ends. The CDR3 contains 15 residues. CDR3 nucleotide sequence: TGTGCCAGCAGTGACTTCCTCGGACAGACCTACGAGCAGTACTTC. Protein product: CASSDFLGQTYEQYF.

This chain links TRBV9 with TRBJ2-3, with D unresolved. CDR1 and CDR2 from the germline V gene are SGDLS and YYNGEE. The CDR3 is 14 amino acids. Deletions cut 0 bases from V and 0 bases from J, with 5 bases between. The CDR3 region has the DNA TGTGCCAGCAGCGTAGGACGGAGCACAGATACGCAGTATTTT. This sequence encodes CASSVGRSTDTQYF.

This clone has a single count. The chain has TRBV2 and TRBJ1-4; 9 nucleotides match TRBD1. The trim removed 7 bases at V and 7 bases at J, leaving 7 bases unmatched. Germline CDR1 reads SNHLY; CDR2 reads FYNNEI. The CDR3 loop spans 14 amino acids. The CDR3 region has the DNA TGTGCCAGCACCCCCCCGGGACAGGGTGAAAAACTGTTTTTT. Its translation is CASTPPGQGEKLFF.

This clone has more than one count but fewer than ten. This chain joins TRBV10-3 and TRBJ1-1, with D perhaps TRBD1 (5 bases). CDR3 length equals 15 residues. CDR1 ENHRY and CDR2 SYGVKD come from the germline V gene. V lost 7 bases and J lost 1, with 16 bases in between. In nucleotides, the CDR3 is TGTGCCATCAAGTCGACGGGGGACCAGAACACTGAAGCTTTCTTT. It specifies CAIKSTGDQNTEAFF.

The chain joins TRBV5-4 to TRBJ2-1; TRBD2 might be the D (6 bases). V dropped 4 bases and J dropped 5 bases, with 19 bases sitting between them. The CDR3 contains 16 residues. Germline V gives CDR1 SGHNT, CDR2 YYREEE (reference sequence). The CDR3 is CASSRRRDAPDNEQFF. The CDR3 coding sequence is TGTGCCAGCAGCCGGAGGCGGGACGCACCAGACAATGAGCAGTTCTTC.

Here the CDR3 DNA reads TGTGCCAGCAGCTTAACATTACAGGGGACCCATGGCTACACCTTC. It yields the protein CASSLTLQGTHGYTF. J is TRBJ1-2 and V is TRBV7-9; the match to TRBD1 covers 7 bases. CDR3 size: 15 residues. Trimming cost V 2 bases and J 6 bases; bases outside gene matches: 9. The germline gives CDR1 SEHNR, CDR2 FQNEAQ (reference sequence).

V gene TRBV4-1 combines with J gene TRBJ2-3; 8 bases align to TRBD2. Per germline, CDR1 MGHRA and CDR2 YSYEKL. Unmatched junction bases numbered 10, after V lost 3 bases and J lost 5 bases. This CDR3 comprises 16 residues. The chain's CDR3 is CASSHKAGAVQDTQYF. The CDR3 DNA follows: TGCGCCAGCAGCCACAAAGCGGGGGCGGTTCAAGATACGCAGTATTTT.

The V call is TRBV6-5, the J call TRBJ1-1; D is unresolved. The CDR3 extends over 13 amino acids. Looked up from germline, CDR1 is MNHEY and CDR2 is SVGAGI. V was shortened by 2 bases and J by 4 bases, with 8 bases between the two germline ends. This CDR3 reads CASSYRGFTEAFF. CDR3 nucleotides: TGTGCCAGCAGTTACCGGGGATTCACTGAAGCTTTCTTT.

This clone was detected only a few times. The chain employs TRBV5-4 and TRBJ1-2; D uncertain. V dropped 0 bases and J dropped 2 bases, with 5 bases sitting between them. The CDR3 extends over 13 amino acids. Germline CDR1 reads SGHNT; CDR2 reads YYREEE (reference sequence). In DNA form, the CDR3 reads TGTGCCAGCAGCTTGGACAGAAACTATGGCTACACCTTC. Its protein is CASSLDRNYGYTF. Full variable domain (missing parts from reference TRBV5-4 and TRBJ1-2): ETGVTQSPTHLIKTRGQQVTLRCSSQSGHNTVSWYQQALGQGPQFIFQYYREEENGRGNFPPRFSGLQFPNYSSELNVNALELDDSALYLCASSLDRNYGYTFGSGTRLTVV.